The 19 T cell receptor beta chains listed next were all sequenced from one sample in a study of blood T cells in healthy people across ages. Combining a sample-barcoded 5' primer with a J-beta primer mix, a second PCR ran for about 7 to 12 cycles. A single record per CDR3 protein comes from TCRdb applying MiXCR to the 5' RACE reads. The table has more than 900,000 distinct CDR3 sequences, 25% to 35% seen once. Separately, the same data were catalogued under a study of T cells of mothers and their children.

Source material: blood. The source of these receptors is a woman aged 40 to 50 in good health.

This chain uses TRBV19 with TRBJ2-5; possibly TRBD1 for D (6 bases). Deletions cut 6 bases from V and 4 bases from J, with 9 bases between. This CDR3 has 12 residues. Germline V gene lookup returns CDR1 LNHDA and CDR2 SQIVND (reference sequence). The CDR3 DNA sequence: TGTGCCAGTAGCTGGGGGCCAGAGACCCAGTACTTC. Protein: CASSWGPETQYF.

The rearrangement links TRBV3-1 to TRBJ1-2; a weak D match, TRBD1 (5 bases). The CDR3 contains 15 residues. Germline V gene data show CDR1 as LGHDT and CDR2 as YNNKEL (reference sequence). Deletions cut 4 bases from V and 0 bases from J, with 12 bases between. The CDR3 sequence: CASSLWGSPNYGYTF. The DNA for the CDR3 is TGTGCCAGCAGCCTGTGGGGGAGTCCTAACTATGGCTACACCTTC. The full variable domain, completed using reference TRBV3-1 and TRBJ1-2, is DTAVSQTPKYLVTQMGNDKSIKCEQNLGHDTMYWYKQDSKKFLKIMFSYNNKELIINETVPNRFSPKSPDKAHLNLHINSLELGDSAVYFCASSLWGSPNYGYTFGSGTRLTVV.

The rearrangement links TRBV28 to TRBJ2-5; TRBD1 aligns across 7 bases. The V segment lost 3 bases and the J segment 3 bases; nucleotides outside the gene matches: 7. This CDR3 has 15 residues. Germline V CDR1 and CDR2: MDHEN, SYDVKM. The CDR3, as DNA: TGTGCCAGCAGTTTCCTCGGGACAGCAAAAGAGACCCAGTACTTC. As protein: CASSFLGTAKETQYF.

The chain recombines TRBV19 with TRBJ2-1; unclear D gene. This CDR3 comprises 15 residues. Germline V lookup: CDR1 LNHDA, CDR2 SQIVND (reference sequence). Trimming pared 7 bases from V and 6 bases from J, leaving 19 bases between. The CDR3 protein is CASTMGSHSSNEQFF. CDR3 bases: TGTGCCAGTACCATGGGGTCCCACTCTTCCAATGAGCAGTTCTTC.

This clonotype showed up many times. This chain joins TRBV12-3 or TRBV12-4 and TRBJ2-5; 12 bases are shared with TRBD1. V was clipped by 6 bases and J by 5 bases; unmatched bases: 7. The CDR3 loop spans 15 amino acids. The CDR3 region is CASSPGTGGDETQYF. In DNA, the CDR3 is TGTGCCAGCAGCCCCGGGACAGGGGGCGATGAGACCCAGTACTTC.

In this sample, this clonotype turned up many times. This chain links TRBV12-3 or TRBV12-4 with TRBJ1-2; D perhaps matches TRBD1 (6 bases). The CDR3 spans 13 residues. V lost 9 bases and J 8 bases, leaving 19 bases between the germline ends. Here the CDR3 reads CASDQGHRGGYTF. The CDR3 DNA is TGTGCCAGTGATCAGGGGCACCGTGGAGGCTACACCTTC.

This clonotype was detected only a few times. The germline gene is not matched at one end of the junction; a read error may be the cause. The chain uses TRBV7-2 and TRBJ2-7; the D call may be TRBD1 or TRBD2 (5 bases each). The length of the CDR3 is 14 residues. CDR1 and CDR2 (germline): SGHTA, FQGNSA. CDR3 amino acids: CASSFSMGRHEQYF. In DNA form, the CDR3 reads TGTGCTAGCAGCTTTTCTATGGGACGTCACGAGCAGTACTTC.

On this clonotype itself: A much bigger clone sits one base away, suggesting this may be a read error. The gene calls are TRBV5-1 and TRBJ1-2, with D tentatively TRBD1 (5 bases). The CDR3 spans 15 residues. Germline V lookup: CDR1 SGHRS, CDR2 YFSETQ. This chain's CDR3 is CANSVGGAGFDGYTF. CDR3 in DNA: TGCGCCAACAGCGTCGGAGGTGCAGGGTTTGATGGCTACACCTTC.

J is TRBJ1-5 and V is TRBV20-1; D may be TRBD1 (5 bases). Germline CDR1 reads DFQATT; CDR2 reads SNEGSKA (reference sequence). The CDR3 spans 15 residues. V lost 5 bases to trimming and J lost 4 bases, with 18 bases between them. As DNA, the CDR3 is TGCAGTGCTGCCCGGGGAGGGACGCTTAATCAGCCCCAGCATTTT. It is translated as CSAARGGTLNQPQHF.

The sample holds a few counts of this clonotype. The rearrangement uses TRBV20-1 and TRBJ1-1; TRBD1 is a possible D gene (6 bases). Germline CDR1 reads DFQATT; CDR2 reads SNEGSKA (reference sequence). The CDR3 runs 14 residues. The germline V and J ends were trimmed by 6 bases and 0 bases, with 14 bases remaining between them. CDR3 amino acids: CSALFDRLNTEAFF. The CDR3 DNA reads TGCAGTGCCCTGTTTGACAGGTTGAACACTGAAGCTTTCTTT.

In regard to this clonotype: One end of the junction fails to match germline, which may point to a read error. The CDR3 loop reads CACSLERSQGYNSPLHF. In nucleotides, the CDR3 is TGTGCCTGCAGTCTAGAGAGGAGCCAGGGGTATAATTCACCCCTCCACTTT. The V gene is TRBV27, the J gene TRBJ1-6; possibly TRBD1 for D (6 bases). Germline CDR1 reads MNHEY; CDR2 reads SMNVEV (reference sequence). The CDR3 has 17 amino acids.

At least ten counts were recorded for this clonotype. The CDR3 reads CASSLHNTDREGGELFF. The CDR3 nucleotides read TGCGCCAGCAGCCTTCATAATACGGACAGGGAAGGCGGGGAGCTGTTTTTT. V usage is TRBV5-1 and J usage is TRBJ2-2, with 8 bases matching TRBD1. The germline V gene encodes CDR1 SGHRS and CDR2 YFSETQ. V lost 4 bases, J lost 7 bases, and 15 bases stayed unmatched. The CDR3 covers 17 residues.

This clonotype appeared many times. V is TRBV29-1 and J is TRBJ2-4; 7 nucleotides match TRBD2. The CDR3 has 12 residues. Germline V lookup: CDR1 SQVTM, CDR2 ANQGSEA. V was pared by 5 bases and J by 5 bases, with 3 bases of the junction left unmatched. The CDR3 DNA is TGCAGCGTTAGAGGGAGGGAAAACATTCAGTACTTC. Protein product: CSVRGRENIQYF.

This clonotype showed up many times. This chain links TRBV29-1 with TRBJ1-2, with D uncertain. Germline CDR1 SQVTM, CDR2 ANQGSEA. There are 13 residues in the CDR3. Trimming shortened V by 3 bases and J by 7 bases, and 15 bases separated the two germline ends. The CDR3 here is CSVDGLGGVGYTF. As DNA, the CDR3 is TGCAGCGTTGACGGCTTGGGCGGGGTTGGCTACACCTTC.

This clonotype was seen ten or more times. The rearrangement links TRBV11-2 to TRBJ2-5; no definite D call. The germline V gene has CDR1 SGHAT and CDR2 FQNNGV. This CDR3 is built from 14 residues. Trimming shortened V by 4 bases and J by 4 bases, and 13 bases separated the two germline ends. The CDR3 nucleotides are TGTGCCAGCAGCTCACCCAAGAGTCGAGAGACCCAGTACTTC. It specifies CASSSPKSRETQYF.

The CDR3 region is CASSPSRRVAGGLSTSDTQYF. The CDR3 DNA follows: TGTGCCAGCAGTCCATCTCGTAGGGTTGCGGGAGGTTTGAGTACGTCAGATACGCAGTATTTT. This chain uses TRBV11-1 with TRBJ2-3; TRBD2 matches at 8 bases. This CDR3 comprises 21 residues. Looked up from germline, CDR1 is SGHAT and CDR2 is FQDESV (reference sequence). Trimming removed 6 bases from V and 4 bases from J; junction bases left unmatched: 27.

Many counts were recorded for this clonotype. In nucleotides, the CDR3 is TGTGCCAGCAGCCCGGGGCGGAGGGGAGGCTACACCTTC. It is translated as CASSPGRRGGYTF. V usage is TRBV7-8 and J usage is TRBJ1-2, with D maybe TRBD1 (5 bases). This CDR3 contains 13 residues. Trimming took off 5 bases at V and 8 bases at J, with 15 bases between the two ends. Looked up from germline, CDR1 is SGHVS and CDR2 is FQNEAQ.

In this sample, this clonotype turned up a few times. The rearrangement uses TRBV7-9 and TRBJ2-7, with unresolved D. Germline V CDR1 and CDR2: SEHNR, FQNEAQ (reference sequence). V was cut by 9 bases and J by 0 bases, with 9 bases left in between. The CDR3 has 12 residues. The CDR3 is CASGPSSYEQYF. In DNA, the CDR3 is TGTGCCAGTGGCCCCAGCTCCTACGAGCAGTACTTC. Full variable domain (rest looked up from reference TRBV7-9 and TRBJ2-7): DTGVSQNPRHKITKRGQNVTFRCDPISEHNRLYWYRQTLGQGPEFLTYFQNEAQLEKSRLLSDRFSAERPKGSFSTLEIQRTEQGDSAMYLCASGPSSYEQYFGPGTRLTVT.

DNA for the CDR3: TGCGCCAGCAGGGACTGGACAGCCTCCTACGAGCAGTACTTC. Its protein product is CASRDWTASYEQYF. V is TRBV10-2 and J is TRBJ2-7, with D perhaps matching TRBD1 (6 bases). This CDR3 is 14 amino acids long. In germline, CDR1 is WSHSY, CDR2 SAAADI. V was trimmed by 6 bases and J by 0 bases, leaving 12 bases between them.